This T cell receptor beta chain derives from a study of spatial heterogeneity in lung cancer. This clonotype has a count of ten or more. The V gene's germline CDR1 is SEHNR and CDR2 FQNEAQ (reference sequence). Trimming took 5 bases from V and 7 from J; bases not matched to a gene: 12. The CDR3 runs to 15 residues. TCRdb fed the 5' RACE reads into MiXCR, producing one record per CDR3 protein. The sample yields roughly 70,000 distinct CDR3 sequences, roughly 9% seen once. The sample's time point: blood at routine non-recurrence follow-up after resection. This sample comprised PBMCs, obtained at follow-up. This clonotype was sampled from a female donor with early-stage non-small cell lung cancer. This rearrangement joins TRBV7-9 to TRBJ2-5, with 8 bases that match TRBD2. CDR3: CASSLIGLAGGTQYF. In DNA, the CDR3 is TGTGCCAGCAGCCTCATAGGGCTAGCGGGCGGGACCCAGTACTTC.